Listed below are T cell receptor beta chains from one sample, sequenced in a study of blood T cell repertoires in COVID-19. The data were produced by immunoSEQ multiplex PCR, yet TCRdb's version contains in-frame clones alone and is incomplete. The sample lists roughly 140,000 clones, approximately 80% seen once, with around 10% in the top ten. The sequenced sample was peripheral blood. The receptor source for this set is a woman of 80 years or more in a cohort sampled during active or convalescent COVID-19. Each CDR3 is given with its conserved first and last residue. The order of the fields is V gene, clone size, D gene, J gene, CDR3 protein, CDR3 DNA. D genes are given only for firm matches. Where a row states a size, it is once, few, many or the class of an expanded clone; other rows omit it.

TRBV5-1,.,.,TRBJ2-3,CASSFRPPGPQSTDTQYF,TGCGCCAGCAGCTTCCGGCCCCCGGGTCCCCAGAGCACAGATACGCAGTATTTT
TRBV7-8,.,.,TRBJ1-4,CASSSRGQANEKLFF,TGTGCCAGCAGCTCTAGAGGGCAGGCTAATGAAAAACTGTTTTTT
TRBV11-2,once,TRBD1,TRBJ1-3,CASSLQTGGNTIYF,TGTGCCAGCAGCCTTCAGACAGGGGGGAACACCATATATTTT
TRBV7-9,.,TRBD1,TRBJ1-4,CASSLSTGGEEKLFF,TGTGCCAGCAGCCTCAGCACAGGGGGTGAGGAAAAACTGTTTTTT
TRBV6-2/TRBV6-3,.,TRBD2,TRBJ2-5,CASSKLAGEETQYF,TGTGCCAGCAGTAAACTGGCGGGGGAGGAGACCCAGTACTTC
TRBV5-1,.,TRBD2,TRBJ2-2,CASSPRASGGIGGELFF,TGCGCCAGCAGCCCGAGGGCTAGCGGGGGGATCGGCGGGGAGCTGTTTTTT
TRBV7-9,once,.,TRBJ2-3,CASSRRAITDTQYF,TGTGCCAGCAGCCGAAGAGCCATCACAGATACGCAGTATTTT
TRBV5-1,.,.,TRBJ1-4,CASSLEGRNEKLFF,TGCGCCAGCAGCTTGGAAGGCAGGAATGAAAAACTGTTTTTT
TRBV19,.,.,TRBJ2-4,CASSPRVIVTLAKNIQYF,TGTGCCAGTAGTCCCCGGGTAATCGTGACTTTAGCCAAAAACATTCAGTACTTC
TRBV7-2,.,TRBD1,TRBJ1-2,CASSLVTGGANYGYTF,TGTGCCAGCAGCTTAGTGACAGGGGGAGCTAACTATGGCTACACCTTC
TRBV6-5,.,TRBD2,TRBJ2-5,CATRTSGQETQYF,TGTGCCACTCGGACTAGCGGGCAAGAGACCCAGTACTTC